The 27 T cell receptor beta chains presented below share a single source sample, sequenced in a study of response to subunit inactivated influenza vaccine listed by TCRdb under 2018. The library was prepared using RT-PCR. Sequencing was performed on an Illumina HiSeq 2500. Through fastp at Q25 and MiXCR, TCRdb rebuilt clones from the public reads, retaining in-frame beta chains. Each entry merges the rows of one CDR3 protein and shows their most common DNA and genes. The sample table holds more than 700,000 distinct CDR3 sequences, of which 21% were seen once. The top ten clones comprise roughly a tenth of the sample. Sequencing used PBMCs from blood, obtained roughly 5 days after vaccination. The receptors were gathered from a middle-aged man who received an inactivated influenza vaccine. Donor details come from another sample of the same person, matched by shared clones.

This clonotype was observed at least ten times. CDR3 sequence reads: CSVATFNEQFF. The CDR3, as DNA: TGCAGCGTTGCTACCTTTAATGAGCAGTTCTTC. The rearrangement links TRBV29-1 to TRBJ2-1; D ambiguous. Germline V lookup: CDR1 SQVTM, CDR2 ANQGSEA. V was clipped by 4 bases and J by 7 bases, with 8 bases between them. CDR3 length equals 11 residues.

This clonotype was counted many times. The junction departs from the called germline gene at one end, perhaps through a read error. V usage is TRBV4-1 and J usage is TRBJ2-1; 14 bases are a match to TRBD2. Germline V gene lookup returns CDR1 MGHRA and CDR2 YSYEKL. The CDR3 is 16 residues long. CDR3 in amino acids: CASSPGLAGGYNEQFF. DNA for the CDR3: TGTGCCAGCAGTCCCGGACTAGCGGGAGGCTACAATGAGCAGTTCTTC.

This clonotype was seen repeatedly, ten times or more. The chain couples TRBV6-1 to TRBJ2-2; D is uncertain. The germline CDR1 and CDR2 sequences are MNHNS and SASEGT. The CDR3 consists of 15 residues. V was clipped by 5 bases and J by 4 bases, with 14 bases between them. CDR3 DNA sequence: TGTGCCAGCAGTCGACGAAGTAGAATCACCGGGGAGCTGTTTTTT. Protein: CASSRRSRITGELFF.

This clonotype showed up just a few times. The genes are TRBV28 and TRBJ2-3; weak D call: TRBD2 (6 bases). With 5 bases removed from V and 3 bases from J, the gap between germline ends came to 15 bases. Germline loops: CDR1 MDHEN, CDR2 SYDVKM. The CDR3 runs to 15 residues. The CDR3 region is CASSGGVGGTDTQYF. Here the CDR3 DNA reads TGTGCCAGCAGTGGGGGTGTCGGGGGTACAGATACGCAGTATTTT.

This chain connects TRBV24-1 to TRBJ2-7; 9 positions match TRBD2. V shed 5 bases and J 2 bases; nucleotides not matched to a gene: 12. Germline lookup yields CDR1 KGHDR and CDR2 SFDVKD. The CDR3 totals 17 residues. CDR3 amino acids: CATSGLAGDRQTYEQYF. The CDR3 DNA reads as TGTGCCACCAGTGGGTTAGCGGGAGATCGCCAAACCTACGAGCAGTACTTC.

This clonotype has ten or more counts. This chain connects TRBV29-1 to TRBJ1-1; 7 bases are a match to TRBD1. The CDR3 covers 18 residues. Germline V gene lookup returns CDR1 SQVTM and CDR2 ANQGSEA. The V and J ends lost 0 bases and 0 bases, in that order; junction bases with no gene match: 13. The CDR3 is CSVEDRGTARFMNTEAFF. The CDR3 coding sequence is TGCAGCGTTGAAGATCGTGGGACAGCTCGCTTCATGAACACTGAAGCTTTCTTT.

In this sample, this clonotype turned up a few times. The chain has TRBV10-3 and TRBJ2-3; D is uncertain. The CDR3 spans 15 residues. Germline V gene sequence: CDR1 ENHRY, CDR2 SYGVKD. V shed 3 bases and J shed 4 bases, with 14 bases lying between them. The CDR3 bases are TGTGCCATCAGTGAAACCTCCCGGCAGGCAGATACGCAGTATTTT. Translated: CAISETSRQADTQYF.

This clonotype was seen a handful of times. The rearrangement joins TRBV15 to TRBJ2-4; D might be TRBD2 (7 bases). Germline V gene sequence: CDR1 LNHNV, CDR2 YYDKDF (reference sequence). The CDR3 runs to 15 residues. Trimming took off 3 bases at V and 7 bases at J, with 16 bases between the two ends. CDR3 sequence: CATSRGLGGRNIQYF. As DNA, the CDR3 is TGTGCCACCAGCAGGGGATTGGGGGGGCGGAACATTCAGTACTTC.

V and J are TRBV29-1 and TRBJ1-1; D remains unclear. Per germline, CDR1 SQVTM and CDR2 ANQGSEA. V was cut by 7 bases and J by 1 base, with 13 bases left in between. The CDR3 has 13 residues. This chain's CDR3 is CSAQAGWNTEAFF. CDR3 DNA sequence: TGCAGCGCCCAAGCAGGATGGAACACTGAAGCTTTCTTT.

The chain carries TRBV5-1 and TRBJ2-1; TRBD1 agrees at 9 bases. The V and J ends lost 4 bases and 6 bases, in that order; junction bases with no gene match: 8. CDR1 is SGHRS, CDR2 YFSETQ, per germline. This CDR3 spans 15 amino acids. The CDR3 sequence is CASSVQGAGPNEQFF. The CDR3 nucleotides are TGCGCCAGCAGCGTACAGGGGGCGGGTCCCAATGAGCAGTTCTTC.

The chain couples TRBV5-1 to TRBJ2-7; possibly TRBD1 for D (6 bases). V was cut by 3 bases and J by 2 bases, with 15 bases left in between. Germline V gene data show CDR1 as SGHRS and CDR2 as YFSETQ. There are 15 residues in the CDR3. CDR3 in DNA: TGCGCCAGCAGCTGGAACAGGGTAGGCACCTACGAGCAGTACTTC. It is translated as CASSWNRVGTYEQYF.

This clonotype was seen a few times. This chain links TRBV20-1 with TRBJ2-1; D gene uncertain. The CDR3 length is 17 residues. CDR1 DFQATT and CDR2 SNEGSKA come from the germline V gene (reference sequence). V lost 4 bases and J 0 bases, leaving 19 bases between the germline ends. CDR3 loop: CSAKEISGQSSYNEQFF. The CDR3, as DNA: TGCAGTGCTAAAGAGATATCCGGCCAAAGCTCCTACAATGAGCAGTTCTTC.

This chain uses TRBV6-1 with TRBJ1-4; a weak D match, TRBD1 (6 bases). V gave up 5 bases and J gave up 6 bases, with 16 bases separating them. The CDR3 is 15 residues long. The germline CDR1 and CDR2 sequences are MNHNS and SASEGT. CDR3 nucleotide sequence: TGTGCCAGCAGTCCCATTCAAAACAGGGATGAAAAACTGTTTTTT. This sequence encodes CASSPIQNRDEKLFF.

The chain uses TRBV11-2 and TRBJ2-5; 14 nucleotides align to TRBD2. CDR3 length: 20 amino acids. Trimming removed 6 bases from V and 0 bases from J; junction bases left unmatched: 15. Germline CDR1 is SGHAT and CDR2 is FQNNGV. CDR3 sequence (DNA): TGTGCCAGCAGTTTGGTGACGGGACTAGCGGGGGTCCCTTACCAAGAGACCCAGTACTTC. It translates to CASSLVTGLAGVPYQETQYF.

The V gene is TRBV5-5, the J gene TRBJ2-7; D is possibly TRBD1 or TRBD2 (6 bases each). Trimming shortened V by 2 bases and J by 1 base, and 10 bases separated the two germline ends. The CDR3 is 14 residues long. CDR1 SGHKS and CDR2 YYEKEE come from the germline V gene (reference sequence). CDR3 loop: CASSLKGGSYEQYF. CDR3 bases: TGTGCCAGCAGCTTAAAAGGGGGGTCCTACGAGCAGTACTTC.

This chain joins TRBV12-3 or TRBV12-4 and TRBJ2-1; D is undetermined. V shed 1 base and J shed 7 bases, with 11 bases lying between them. The CDR3 extends over 14 amino acids. CDR3 nucleotide sequence: TGTGCCAGCAGTTTAGGCCAGAAAGGTAATGAGCAGTTCTTC. Translating gives CASSLGQKGNEQFF.

In its sample, this clonotype was seen a few times. The rearrangement joins TRBV20-1 to TRBJ1-5; no reliable D call. The germline V and J ends were trimmed by 3 bases and 6 bases, with 12 bases remaining between them. The CDR3 spans 13 residues. Germline V gene data show CDR1 as DFQATT and CDR2 as SNEGSKA (reference sequence). The CDR3 nucleotides are TGCAGTGCTAGGTCCAGTTCGGCTCAGCCCCAGCATTTT. Translated, it gives CSARSSSAQPQHF.

This clonotype was detected only a few times. The chain joins TRBV5-1 to TRBJ2-1; 11 bases are shared with TRBD2. Germline values: CDR1 SGHRS, CDR2 YFSETQ. The CDR3 covers 15 residues. After removal of 4 bases from V and 3 bases from J, the junction contained 3 bases not matched to a gene. CDR3 DNA: TGCGCCAGCAGCGAGGGACTAGCGGACTACAATGAGCAGTTCTTC. Protein product: CASSEGLADYNEQFF.

The gene calls are TRBV24-1 and TRBJ2-2, with D possibly being TRBD1 (5 bases). In germline, CDR1 is KGHDR, CDR2 SFDVKD. Trimming stripped 5 bases from V and 3 bases from J, with 15 bases between. The CDR3 runs to 16 residues. The DNA for the CDR3 is TGTGCCACCAGTGGGAGTAATTGGGGCGACACCGGGGAGCTGTTTTTT. It encodes CATSGSNWGDTGELFF.

In regard to this clonotype: A junction boundary mismatches the germline segment, possibly from a read error. The chain has TRBV7-8 and TRBJ2-3; D gene uncertain. Germline assignment: CDR1 SGHVS and CDR2 FQNEAQ. This CDR3 spans 13 amino acids. CDR3 in DNA: TGTGCCAGCAGCTTGAAAGGGTGGGATACGCAGTGTTTT. Protein: CASSLKGWDTQCF.

This clonotype turned up a few times. This chain's CDR3 is CSAREYKGSMGLYGYTF. In DNA, the CDR3 is TGCAGTGCTAGAGAATATAAGGGATCCATGGGGTTATATGGCTACACCTTC. The chain joins TRBV20-1 to TRBJ1-2; D is unresolved. Germline CDR1 DFQATT, CDR2 SNEGSKA (reference sequence). The CDR3 is 17 residues long. Trimming left V 0 bases short and J 5 bases short, with 22 bases between.

This clonotype was counted only a few times. This chain uses TRBV6-5 with TRBJ2-7, with 9 bases lining up with TRBD1. V was clipped by 5 bases and J by 1 base; unmatched bases: 9. The CDR3 is made up of 16 amino acids. The germline V gene encodes CDR1 MNHEY and CDR2 SVGAGI. This CDR3 is CASSHLRQGESYEQYF. CDR3 coding DNA: TGTGCCAGCAGTCACCTTAGACAGGGGGAATCCTACGAGCAGTACTTC.

This clonotype was observed at least ten times. The chain uses TRBV12-3 or TRBV12-4 and TRBJ2-7; the D gene is possibly TRBD1 (6 bases). The CDR3 runs to 13 residues. Trimming left V 1 base short and J 3 bases short, with 7 bases between. CDR3 coding DNA: TGTGCCAGCAGTTTAGGGGGGCTCTACGAGCAGTACTTC. Translating gives CASSLGGLYEQYF.

This clonotype was observed many times. This rearrangement joins TRBV12-3 or TRBV12-4 to TRBJ2-1, with 9 bases identical to TRBD2. The CDR3 runs 15 residues. With V trimmed by 3 bases and J by 2 bases, 2 bases remained unmatched. CDR3 sequence: CASSLLAGPYNEQFF. In DNA form, the CDR3 reads TGTGCCAGCAGTTTGCTAGCGGGGCCCTACAATGAGCAGTTCTTC.

The chain couples TRBV7-9 to TRBJ2-1; 10 positions agree with TRBD2. This CDR3 has 15 residues. Germline-derived CDR1 and CDR2 are SEHNR and FQNEAQ (reference sequence). Losses at the gene ends were 3 bases for V and 6 bases for J; bases not matched to a gene: 5. CDR3 DNA: TGTGCCAGCAGCTTGTTACTAGCGGGAATCAATGAGCAGTTCTTC. This gives the protein CASSLLLAGINEQFF. The whole variable domain, filled in from reference TRBV7-9 and TRBJ2-1, reads DTGVSQNPRHKITKRGQNVTFRCDPISEHNRLYWYRQTLGQGPEFLTYFQNEAQLEKSRLLSDRFSAERPKGSFSTLEIQRTEQGDSAMYLCASSLLLAGINEQFFGPGTRLTVL.

This clonotype has a count of ten or more. The chain is built from TRBV10-3 and TRBJ2-2; the D gene is possibly TRBD1 (5 bases). V lost 10 bases and J lost 2, with 14 bases in between. The CDR3 spans 14 residues. Germline lookup yields CDR1 ENHRY and CDR2 SYGVKD. The DNA for the CDR3 is TGTGCCACATCAAGGCAGGGTAACACCGGGGAGCTGTTTTTT. Residues: CATSRQGNTGELFF.

This clonotype was observed a handful of times. This chain joins TRBV12-3 or TRBV12-4 and TRBJ2-5; TRBD1 aligns across 8 bases. CDR3 size: 14 residues. Losses at the gene ends were 3 bases for V and 4 bases for J; bases not matched to a gene: 4. CDR3 bases: TGTGCCAGCAGTTTTACAGGGGGGACAGAGACCCAGTACTTC. Translating gives CASSFTGGTETQYF.